The TCR beta chain under discussion was sequenced for a study of shared clonotypes between healthy human individuals. Points on this clone: The antigen is undetermined.

Germline CDR1 MDHEN, CDR2 SYDVKM. The V end was cut by 3 bases, the J end by 4 bases, with 19 bases between. CDR3 length equals 17 residues. Data came from immunoSEQ multiplex PCR; TCRdb stores just in-frame clones and leaves some out. There are 2 million to 2.5 million clones in the sample; 80% to 95% occur only once, and approximately 0.4% lies in the top ten. Study-level results: Only blood underwent sampling, and tissue repertoires likely differ.

The sample taken for sequencing was naive CD4+ T cells from PBMCs. Noted subset: CD45RA+ positively selected. The chain carries TRBV28 and TRBJ1-3, with D hard to call. The clonotype was recovered from a man younger than 35 in good health. Some clones in this sample may be carry-over from other donors' samples. The CDR3 region has the DNA TGTGCCAGCAGTTTCCCACGGACGGGTGGATGGGGAAACACCATATATTTT. Protein: CASSFPRTGGWGNTIYF.